This record concerns one T cell receptor beta chain sequence. The antigen is not known. V shed 3 bases and J 7 bases; nucleotides not matched to a gene: 21. This CDR3 has 18 amino acids. Germline values: CDR1 GTSNPN, CDR2 SVGIG (reference sequence). Each donor was nominally healthy when sampled (though unrecorded immune exposures were likely). The data derive from a study of cytomegalovirus exposure and HLA in healthy donors. It was with 60 Vbeta and 13 Jbeta primers that the PCR ran. The assay was immunoSEQ multiplex PCR, and TCRdb's table has in-frame clones only and misses some. The sample records fewer than 200,000 clones, approximately 88% being singletons. Overall study results and limits: Reportedly, a later analysis found an Asian-associated ancestry cluster had fewer N-insertions than the roughly 700-donor mean.

The sample comprised PBMCs. The J gene is TRBJ2-1, the V gene TRBV30; TRBD2 matches 7 bases. The source is a young man in good health and CMV-seronegative. The CDR3, as DNA: TGTGCCTGGAGCGACGACCCCTCGTGGGGGGGTTGGTTGAATGAGCAGTTCTTC. Its translation is CAWSDDPSWGGWLNEQFF.